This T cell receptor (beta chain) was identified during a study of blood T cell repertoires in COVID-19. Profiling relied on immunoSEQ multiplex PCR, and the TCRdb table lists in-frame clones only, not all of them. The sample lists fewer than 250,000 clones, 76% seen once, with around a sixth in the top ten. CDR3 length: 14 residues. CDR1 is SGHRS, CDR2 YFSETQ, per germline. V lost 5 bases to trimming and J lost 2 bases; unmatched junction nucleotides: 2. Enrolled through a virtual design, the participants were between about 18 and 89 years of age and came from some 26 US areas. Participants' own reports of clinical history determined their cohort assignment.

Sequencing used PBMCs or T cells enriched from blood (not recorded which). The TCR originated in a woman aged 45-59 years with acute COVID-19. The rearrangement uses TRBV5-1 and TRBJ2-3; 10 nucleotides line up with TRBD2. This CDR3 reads CASRLAGDTDTQYF. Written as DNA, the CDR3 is TGCGCCAGCAGGCTAGCGGGGGACACAGATACGCAGTATTTT.